This T cell receptor (beta chain) was identified during a study of post-analysis software for immune sequencing data (dated by TCRdb to about 2015). Context from the whole study: Disease courses on record covered relapsing-remitting, secondary progressive and progressive-relapsing multiple sclerosis, though some patients had no subtype annotation. The multiple sclerosis patient repertoires were compared with roughly twelve previously published healthy control repertoires from donors aged about 6 to 26 years. A subset of samples was prepared in parallel using single-end sample barcoding, then pooled and co-amplified after Illumina adapter ligation.

Here is what the overall study found, with its caveats: Strong co-clustering of samples prepared in the same batch was shown by direct clustering with F measure, prompting a batch-effect correction. The control group was slightly older than the multiple sclerosis patient group. Compared with controls, multiple sclerosis patients had significantly lower normalized Chao1 diversity, a finding suggesting substantial peripheral T-cell clonal expansion.

The library was generated by PCR. TCRdb shows the sequencer as Illumina HiSeq 2500. Unique molecular identifiers were incorporated into TCR beta cDNA libraries to reduce PCR and sequencing biases. Approximately 500,000 cDNA molecules were obtained for every 1 to 10 million input T cells, so each molecule roughly corresponded to one T cell. The patient libraries were prepared and sequenced using the same protocol as the earlier healthy control dataset. Within a given batch, samples were prepared together, multiplexed and sequenced on the same HiSeq lane. The paper's processing steps were these. MIGEC was used to process the raw barcoded reads, and molecular identifier groups with only a single read were discarded before consensus assembly and CDR3 extraction. VDJtools was used for post-analysis of the clonotype tables, with diversity normalized by down-sampling every dataset to the smallest sample size. To correct batch-related cross-sample contamination, repertoire overlap clustering matched CDR3 amino acid sequences but not nucleotide sequences. TCRdb reanalyzed the raw reads on its own, using fastp at Q25 for trimming and MiXCR for clone calling, and kept in-frame beta chains. A single entry per CDR3 protein holds the most common genes and DNA from its merged rows. TCRdb, not the authors, supplied the V and J calls. Within this sample are about 540,000 distinct CDR3 sequences, with under 40% of them counted one time only. Jointly, the top ten make up about 6% of the sample.

This clonotype occurred a few times. Its antigen remains undetermined. No much larger clonotype is one base removed from it; base qualities were not supplied. To demonstrate the VDJtools post-analysis software, TCR beta repertoires were profiled from the peripheral blood of 10 to 15 young patients with multiple sclerosis. The patients with multiple sclerosis were children and adolescents between 6 and 15 years of age. The receptor was isolated from a girl under 18 with multiple sclerosis. The sequenced sample was blood.

The nucleotides are TGCAGTGCTAGATGGGGCAGATCTAGCTCCTACGAGCAGTACTTC. Its translation is CSARWGRSSSYEQYF. This sequence uses TRBV20-1 and TRBJ2-7; TRBD1 is possibly the D segment (5 matching bases). V loses 2 bases, J loses 0 bases, and the germline ends lie 14 bases apart. The germline V gene encodes CDR1 DFQATT and CDR2 SNEGSKA (reference sequence). The CDR3 measures 15 amino acids from cysteine to phenylalanine. Only the CDR3 region is kept as DNA, spanning 45 bases read in frame from base 1.